Reported below is one TCR beta chain. Its antigen is not yet known. No much larger clone is present one base from it, and per-base qualities are unavailable. These data belong to a study of control samples from healthy donors and cancer patients (dated by TCRdb to 2018 to 2020). The library was made by the immunoSEQ multiplex PCR assay. TCRdb stores this immuneACCESS table with in-frame sequences only. Part of the clones is absent; in the studies checked, under half of the shortfall reflects unresolved V genes, and no reason is known for the rest. In all, the sample holds 80,000 or so clones, and approximately 92% of those were seen once. Of the sample, about 5.6% falls within the top ten clones. Trimming leaves V shorter by 3 bases and J shorter by 7 bases, with the junction holding 5 bases beyond the gene matches. CDR1 and CDR2 were assigned from the germline V gene as KGHSH and LQKENI. The CDR3, from cysteine to phenylalanine, totals 13 residues. Only the CDR3 DNA stays, 39 bases, in frame from base 1.

What was sequenced was blood. The receptor was derived from a woman aged 55-69 years in good health. The chain is encoded by TRBV18 joined to TRBJ1-1, with 7 middle bases fitting TRBD1. Read as DNA, the sequence is TGTGCCAGCTCACCGACAGGGAACGGTGAAGCTTTCTTT. Translated, this is CASSPTGNGEAFF.